This T cell receptor beta chain was obtained from a study of T cells in Graves' hyperthyroidism and ophthalmopathy. Study details: The initial diagnosis was the point when peripheral blood was collected, ahead of any treatment.

RNA transcripts gave rise to amplified TCR beta CDR3 regions. The HTBI primer set drove a first-round RT-PCR of the TCR CDR3. TCRdb recomputed calls from the multiplex PCR reads with MiXCR, one row per CDR3 protein. Among 350,000 or so distinct CDR3 sequences, roughly 18% were seen once, and the ten largest hold around 54%. Unmatched junction bases numbered 4, after V lost 9 bases and J lost 5 bases. Germline CDR1 LNHDA, CDR2 SQIVND (reference sequence). CDR3 size: 14 residues. Graves' hyperthyroidism qualified as stable when ophthalmopathy did not progress within 18 months. This clonotype occurred many times. Its antigen remains unknown. General observations from the study: Most thyroid clonotypes with frequency above 0.001 were detected in blood.

J is TRBJ2-1 and V is TRBV19; 13 positions match TRBD2. The sequence came from a woman aged 45-65 years with Graves' hyperthyroidism. Sequencing input: blood. CDR3 residues: CASSGLAGDNEQFF. CDR3 nucleotides: TGTGCCAGCTCTGGACTAGCGGGAGACAATGAGCAGTTCTTC.